The clone carrying this TCR beta chain was picked up a small number of times. Its antigen remains unknown. This sample was included in a study of regulatory T cells in long-lasting Graves disease. Findings and limits, study-wide: Under persistent disease, TRBV28, TRBJ1-2 and TRBJ2-5 were used preferentially.

The CDR3 has 18 residues. J gave up 4 bases and V 6 bases, and 20 bases lay outside the gene matches. Time point of the sample: persistent/refractory GD, antithyroid drugs over 5 years with positive TRAb. Scientists built the TCR library using RNA that was extracted from PBMCs. A peripheral blood sample, roughly 8.5 milliliters in volume, was drawn into EDTA tubes. Building of the TCR beta libraries involved iRepertoire HTBI primers and Arm-PCR of CDR3 regions. TCRdb redid the calling of the multiplex PCR reads with MiXCR, one entry per CDR3 protein. The sample has about 660,000 distinct CDR3 sequences, approximately 29% seen once; the top ten hold about 40%.

The source material was peripheral blood mononuclear cells (PBMCs), sampled when the disease was refractory, from a patient treated with antithyroid drugs. This receptor was identified in a female donor with Graves disease. The J gene is TRBJ1-2, the V gene TRBV12-3 or TRBV12-4; 7 bases are shared with TRBD1. CDR3 in amino acids: CASSRTLDRWTVGYGYTF. CDR3 in DNA: TGTGCCAGCAGCCGAACCCTGGACAGGTGGACGGTGGGCTATGGCTACACCTTC.